The 26 T cell receptor beta chains below come from one sample, sequenced in a study of identical twins. TCRdb independently ran MiXCR on the 5' RACE reads; one entry per CDR3 protein. The sample consists of 200,000 to 250,000 distinct CDR3 sequences, about 7.5% of them appearing once. These data were also filed under a second study, of yellow fever vaccine responses in identical twins.

The sample comprised memory (CD45RO+) T cells sorted from blood. The receptors were sampled from a woman aged 18-29 years in good health.

This clonotype has more than one count but fewer than ten. J is TRBJ2-2 and V is TRBV15; D not resolved. V shed 0 bases and J shed 2 bases, with 7 bases lying between them. Germline loops: CDR1 LNHNV, CDR2 YYDKDF (reference sequence). The CDR3 contains 15 residues. The CDR3 sequence is CATSRDTRNTGELFF. The CDR3 DNA is TGTGCCACCAGCAGAGATACCAGAAACACCGGGGAGCTGTTTTTT.

This clonotype showed up just a few times. V usage is TRBV7-9 and J usage is TRBJ2-3, with 11 nucleotides matching TRBD2. The CDR3 totals 15 residues. The V and J ends lost 2 bases and 4 bases, in that order; junction bases with no gene match: 2. Germline CDR1 is SEHNR and CDR2 is FQNEAQ (reference sequence). The CDR3 is CASSLTSGSSDTQYF. DNA of the CDR3: TGTGCCAGCAGCTTAACTAGCGGGAGTTCAGATACGCAGTATTTT. Full variable domain (rest looked up from reference TRBV7-9 and TRBJ2-3): DTGVSQNPRHKITKRGQNVTFRCDPISEHNRLYWYRQTLGQGPEFLTYFQNEAQLEKSRLLSDRFSAERPKGSFSTLEIQRTEQGDSAMYLCASSLTSGSSDTQYFGPGTRLTVL.

This clonotype has only a few counts. The chain links TRBV10-3 to TRBJ2-1; 9 bases are a match to TRBD1. The V segment lost 7 bases and the J segment 4 bases; nucleotides outside the gene matches: 5. CDR1 is ENHRY and CDR2 is SYGVKD in the germline V gene. This CDR3 is 14 amino acids long. The CDR3 coding sequence is TGTGCCATCACCGGGACAGGGAGGTACAATGAGCAGTTCTTC. Protein product: CAITGTGRYNEQFF.

This rearrangement joins TRBV7-3 to TRBJ2-1, with TRBD2 as a possible D gene (6 bases). V dropped 2 bases and J dropped 5 bases, with 13 bases sitting between them. This CDR3 has 15 residues. CDR1 is SGHTA and CDR2 is FQGTGA in the germline V gene. The CDR3 nucleotides read TGTGCCAGCAGCTTAGTTGGTAGCGGACACAATGAGCAGTTCTTC. Protein sequence: CASSLVGSGHNEQFF.

This clonotype was counted ten times or more. The chain links TRBV10-3 to TRBJ2-6; possible D gene TRBD1, 6 bases. This CDR3 contains 14 residues. V was clipped by 6 bases and J by 1 base, with 7 bases between them. The V gene's germline CDR1 is ENHRY and CDR2 SYGVKD. Written as DNA, the CDR3 is TGTGCCATCAGAAGGGGGTCTGGGGCCAACGTCCTGACTTTC. Protein product: CAIRRGSGANVLTF.

This clonotype was seen at least ten times. DNA of the CDR3: TGTGCCAGCAGCGCCGGGACAGGTACCTACGAGCAGTACTTC. This encodes CASSAGTGTYEQYF. The chain couples TRBV6-1 to TRBJ2-7; 8 nucleotides line up with TRBD1. V was pared by 6 bases and J by 2 bases, with 6 bases of the junction left unmatched. The CDR3 spans 14 residues. Per the germline V gene, CDR1 is MNHNS and CDR2 is SASEGT.

For the CDR3, the DNA is TGTGCCATCAGTGTCGGCGGAGCCTCTGGGGCCAACGTCCTGACTTTC. Translating it yields CAISVGGASGANVLTF. The chain uses TRBV10-3 and TRBJ2-6, with no clear D. CDR1 and CDR2 (germline): ENHRY, SYGVKD. CDR3 length: 16 residues. V shed 4 bases and J shed 0 bases, with 10 bases lying between them.

This clonotype was seen a few times. V and J are TRBV5-8 and TRBJ2-2; 10 nucleotides align to TRBD1. The CDR3 has 15 residues. In germline, CDR1 is SGHTS, CDR2 YDEGEE. V was clipped by 4 bases and J by 6 bases; unmatched bases: 6. CDR3 sequence: CASSTGTGVSGELFF. Here the CDR3 DNA reads TGTGCCAGCAGCACAGGGACAGGGGTGTCCGGGGAGCTGTTTTTT. The full variable domain, in which reference TRBV5-8 and TRBJ2-2 provide the parts outside the CDR3, is EAGVTQSPTHLIKTRGQQATLRCSPISGHTSVYWYQQALGLGLQFLLWYDEGEERNRGNFPPRFSGRQFPNYSSELNVNALELEDSALYLCASSTGTGVSGELFFGEGSRLTVL.

This clonotype was seen at least ten times. The J gene is TRBJ2-2, the V gene TRBV4-1; D is possibly TRBD1 (9 bases). The V gene's germline CDR1 is MGHRA and CDR2 YSYEKL. The CDR3 length is 17 residues. V was pared by 2 bases and J by 7 bases, with 20 bases between. CDR3 DNA sequence: TGCGCCAGCAGCCAACCGGGAGGGGGACAGGGAGGCGGGGAGCTGTTTTTT. Amino acid sequence: CASSQPGGGQGGGELFF.

This clonotype was found many times. The V and J genes are TRBV7-6 and TRBJ2-7; no firm D call. Between the trimmed V and J ends, which lost 3 bases and 2 bases, there was a span of 14 bases. The CDR3 consists of 15 residues. Germline CDR1 is SGHVS and CDR2 is FNYEAQ. The CDR3 sequence is CASSFGHAGTYEQYF. In DNA, the CDR3 is TGTGCCAGCAGCTTCGGGCATGCTGGGACCTACGAGCAGTACTTC.

This clonotype appeared many times. This chain joins TRBV12-3 or TRBV12-4 and TRBJ2-1; the match to TRBD1 covers 9 bases. V gave up 5 bases and J gave up 9 bases; unmatched junction bases: 2. The CDR3 spans 12 residues. The CDR3 nucleotides are TGTGCCAGCAGTCCGGGACAGGGTGAGCAGTTCTTC. Translating gives CASSPGQGEQFF.

This rearrangement joins TRBV14 to TRBJ2-5; D might be TRBD1 or TRBD2, each matching 5 bases. The V end lost 2 bases, the J end lost 5 bases, and 12 bases lay between the germline ends. Germline V lookup: CDR1 SGHDN, CDR2 FVKESK. The CDR3 runs to 14 residues. This CDR3 reads CASSQFRDGETQYF. CDR3 DNA sequence: TGTGCCAGCAGCCAATTCCGGGACGGGGAGACCCAGTACTTC.

This clonotype was observed a handful of times. The rearrangement uses TRBV21-1 and TRBJ2-7. TRBV21-1 is a documented pseudogene. This CDR3 contains 18 residues. For the CDR3, the DNA is TGTGCCAGCAGCAGAAAGTTACCCTTCAGGAATAGCTCCTACGAGCAGTACTTC. Translated, it gives CASSRKLPFRNSSYEQYF.

This clonotype was seen more than once but under ten times. The V and J genes are TRBV7-9 and TRBJ1-1; D call uncertain. This CDR3 has 14 amino acids. V was shortened by 0 bases and J by 4 bases, with 9 bases between the two germline ends. CDR1 and CDR2 (germline): SEHNR, FQNEAQ (reference sequence). CDR3 in amino acids: CASSLALGSTEAFF. CDR3 nucleotides: TGTGCCAGCAGCTTAGCGCTGGGGTCCACTGAAGCTTTCTTT. Complete variable domain (other parts from reference TRBV7-9 and TRBJ1-1): DTGVSQNPRHKITKRGQNVTFRCDPISEHNRLYWYRQTLGQGPEFLTYFQNEAQLEKSRLLSDRFSAERPKGSFSTLEIQRTEQGDSAMYLCASSLALGSTEAFFGQGTRLTVV.

This clonotype was detected a few times. The chain uses TRBV3-1 and TRBJ2-3, with 13 bases fitting TRBD2. The CDR3 is 16 amino acids. Germline V gene data show CDR1 as LGHDT and CDR2 as YNNKEL (reference sequence). Trimming cost V 4 bases and J 2 bases; bases outside gene matches: 3. CDR3 nucleotides: TGTGCCAGCAGCCTGACTAGCGGGAGGCCCACAGATACGCAGTATTTT. It is translated as CASSLTSGRPTDTQYF.

This clonotype appeared many times. The genes are TRBV7-2 and TRBJ2-3; maybe TRBD1 (6 bases). This CDR3 has 13 residues. Germline V gene sequence: CDR1 SGHTA, CDR2 FQGNSA. Trimming took 6 bases from V and 1 from J, leaving 8 bases between them. The CDR3 DNA reads TGTGCCAGCAGAAGGACAGGCACAGATACGCAGTATTTT. Translated: CASRRTGTDTQYF.

This clonotype occurred many times. An end of the junction does not agree with germline; a read error may underlie this. V gene TRBV7-7 combines with J gene TRBJ2-1; TRBD2 matches at 8 bases. Germline V gives CDR1 SSHAT, CDR2 FNYEAQ (reference sequence). The CDR3 is 17 residues long. The chain's CDR3 is CASSQEAGAVGRGEQFF. Here the CDR3 DNA reads TGTGCTAGCAGCCAAGAAGCGGGAGCTGTGGGAAGAGGTGAGCAGTTCTTC.

This clonotype was recorded many times. The chain employs TRBV7-2 and TRBJ2-3, with D possibly being TRBD2 (6 bases). Germline V gene sequence: CDR1 SGHTA, CDR2 FQGNSA. V shed 5 bases and J shed 4 bases, with 10 bases lying between them. There are 13 residues in the CDR3. The CDR3 protein is CASSPDYPDTQYF. DNA for the CDR3: TGTGCCAGCAGCCCGGACTACCCAGATACGCAGTATTTT.

This sequence joins TRBV7-8 and TRBJ2-7; D might be TRBD2 (6 bases). Trimming left V 3 bases short and J 1 base short, with 10 bases between. Germline CDR1 SGHVS, CDR2 FQNEAQ. The CDR3 has 14 residues. The CDR3 DNA reads TGTGCCAGCAGCTTCCGGGACTTATCCTACGAGCAGTACTTC. This sequence encodes CASSFRDLSYEQYF.

J is TRBJ2-1 and V is TRBV2; 9 nucleotides match TRBD1. Germline lookup yields CDR1 SNHLY and CDR2 FYNNEI. V dropped 7 bases and J dropped 4; count of bases not matched to a gene: 2. The CDR3 contains 13 residues. The CDR3 region has the DNA TGTGCCAGCACGGACAGGGGTTACAATGAGCAGTTCTTC. Protein product: CASTDRGYNEQFF.

This clonotype occurred a few times. The chain recombines TRBV29-1 with TRBJ2-5; TRBD2 might be the D (7 bases). The germline CDR1 and CDR2 sequences are SQVTM and ANQGSEA. This CDR3 comprises 13 residues. The CDR3 loop is CSFGGGGQETQYF. The CDR3 DNA follows: TGCAGTTTTGGGGGAGGGGGCCAAGAGACCCAGTACTTC.

This clonotype was seen many times. CDR3 nucleotides: TGCAGTGCCCCGGGACTAGCGGGAGCGCGGCTAAACATTCAGTACTTC. Protein sequence: CSAPGLAGARLNIQYF. The chain combines TRBV20-1 with TRBJ2-4; 14 positions agree with TRBD2. J gave up 6 bases and V 6 bases, and 10 bases lay outside the gene matches. This CDR3 is 16 amino acids long. Germline assignment: CDR1 DFQATT and CDR2 SNEGSKA (reference sequence).

This clonotype was counted a few times. The chain combines TRBV6-1 with TRBJ1-2, with no clear D. V was shortened by 6 bases and J by 4 bases, with 15 bases between the two germline ends. This CDR3 spans 14 amino acids. Germline CDR1 is MNHNS and CDR2 is SASEGT. The CDR3 protein is CASSDEAGSYGYTF. CDR3 nucleotides: TGTGCCAGCAGCGATGAGGCGGGATCCTATGGCTACACCTTC.

This clonotype was counted only a few times. This rearrangement joins TRBV6-2 or TRBV6-3 to TRBJ2-7; 7 positions match TRBD1. This CDR3 spans 16 amino acids. V shed 6 bases and J 1 base; nucleotides not matched to a gene: 12. Germline loops: CDR1 MNHEY, CDR2 SVGEGT. DNA for the CDR3: TGTGCCAGCAGGCCGGGGACAGCCTTAATATCCTACGAGCAGTACTTC. It yields the protein CASRPGTALISYEQYF.

This clonotype was counted many times. The chain joins TRBV4-2 to TRBJ2-7; 9 nucleotides agree with TRBD2. With 1 base clipped from V and 3 bases from J, the junction kept 4 bases outside the gene matches. CDR3 length equals 15 residues. Germline CDR1 and CDR2: LGHNA and YNFKEQ. The CDR3 DNA is TGTGCCAGCAGCCAAGGAGTTAGCGGGAGCTACGAGCAGTACTTC. Its protein is CASSQGVSGSYEQYF.

This clonotype was picked up many times. This sequence joins TRBV11-2 and TRBJ2-1; D might be TRBD1 (6 bases). The germline V and J ends were trimmed by 5 bases and 5 bases, with 13 bases remaining between them. CDR3 size: 14 residues. Germline V lookup: CDR1 SGHAT, CDR2 FQNNGV. The CDR3 DNA follows: TGTGCCAGCAGCCTCGGGACATTAGACAATGAGCAGTTCTTC. Residues: CASSLGTLDNEQFF.